This section outlines one T cell receptor (beta chain) sequence together with its context. This specimen belongs to a study of blood T cell repertoires in COVID-19. Study-wide context: PBMCs, B-cell-depleted T cells, or T cells were the source of the cDNA or gDNA that made up the material.

Clones were read by immunoSEQ multiplex PCR, and TCRdb kept only the in-frame ones, dropping some. Of 270,000 or so clones listed, 75% to 90% are singletons. V was pared by 5 bases and J by 8 bases, with 15 bases between. CDR1 MDHEN and CDR2 SYDVKM come from the germline V gene. There are 13 residues in the CDR3. The chain couples TRBV28 to TRBJ1-2; weak D call: TRBD1 (5 bases). This sequence originates from a woman between 40 and 50 years old who had recovered from COVID-19. The specimen sequenced was peripheral blood. The chain's CDR3 is CASSQTVYGGYTF. The CDR3 DNA reads TGTGCCAGCAGTCAGACAGTTTACGGAGGCTACACCTTC.